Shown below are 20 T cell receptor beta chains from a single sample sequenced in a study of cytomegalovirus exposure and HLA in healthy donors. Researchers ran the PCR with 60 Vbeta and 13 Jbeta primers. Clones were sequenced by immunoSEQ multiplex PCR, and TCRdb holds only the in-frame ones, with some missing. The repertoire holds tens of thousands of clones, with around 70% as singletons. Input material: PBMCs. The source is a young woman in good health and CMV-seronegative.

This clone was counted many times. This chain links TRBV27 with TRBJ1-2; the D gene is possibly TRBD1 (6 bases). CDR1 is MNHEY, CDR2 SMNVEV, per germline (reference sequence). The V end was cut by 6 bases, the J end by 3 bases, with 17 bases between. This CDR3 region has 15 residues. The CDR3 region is CASSQSTGNHYGYTF. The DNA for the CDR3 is TGTGCCAGCAGCCAGTCAACAGGGAATCACTATGGCTACACCTTC.

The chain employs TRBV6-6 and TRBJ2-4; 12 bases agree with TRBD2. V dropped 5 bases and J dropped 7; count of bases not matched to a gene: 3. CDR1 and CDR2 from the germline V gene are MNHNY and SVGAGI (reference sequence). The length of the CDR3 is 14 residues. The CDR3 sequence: CASSTGTSGNIQYF. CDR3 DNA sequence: TGTGCCAGCAGTACGGGGACTAGCGGGAACATTCAGTACTTC.

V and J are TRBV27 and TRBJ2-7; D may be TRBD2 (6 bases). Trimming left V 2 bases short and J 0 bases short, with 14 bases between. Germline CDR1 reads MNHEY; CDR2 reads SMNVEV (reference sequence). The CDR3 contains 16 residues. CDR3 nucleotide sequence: TGTGCCAGCAGTTTAAAGGGCGGGGCGAGCTCCTACGAGCAGTACTTC. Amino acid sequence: CASSLKGGASSYEQYF.

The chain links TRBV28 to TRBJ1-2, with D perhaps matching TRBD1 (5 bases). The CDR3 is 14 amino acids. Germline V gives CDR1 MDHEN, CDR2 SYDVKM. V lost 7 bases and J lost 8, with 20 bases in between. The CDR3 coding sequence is TGTGCCAGCACCCGCCCCCCGGGGGTGGGCGGCTACACCTTC. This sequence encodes CASTRPPGVGGYTF.

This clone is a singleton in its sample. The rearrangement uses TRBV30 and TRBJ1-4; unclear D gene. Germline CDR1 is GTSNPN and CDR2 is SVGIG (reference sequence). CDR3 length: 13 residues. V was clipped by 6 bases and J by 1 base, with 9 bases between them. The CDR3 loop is CACFRRTNEKLFF. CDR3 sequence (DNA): TGTGCCTGCTTTCGGAGAACTAATGAAAAACTGTTTTTT.

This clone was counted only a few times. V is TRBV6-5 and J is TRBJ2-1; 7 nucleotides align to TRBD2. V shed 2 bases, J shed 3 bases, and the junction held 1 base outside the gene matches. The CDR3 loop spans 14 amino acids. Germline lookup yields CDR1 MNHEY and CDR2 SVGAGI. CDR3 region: CASSYGGVYNEQFF. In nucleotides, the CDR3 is TGTGCCAGCAGTTACGGGGGGGTCTACAATGAGCAGTTCTTC.

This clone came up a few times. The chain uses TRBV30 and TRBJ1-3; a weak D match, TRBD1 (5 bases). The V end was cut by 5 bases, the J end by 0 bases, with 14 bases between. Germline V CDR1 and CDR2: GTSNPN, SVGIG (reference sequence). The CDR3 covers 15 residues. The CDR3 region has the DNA TGTGCCTGGGGACGGGTTGGGGCCTCTGGAAACACCATATATTTT. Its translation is CAWGRVGASGNTIYF.

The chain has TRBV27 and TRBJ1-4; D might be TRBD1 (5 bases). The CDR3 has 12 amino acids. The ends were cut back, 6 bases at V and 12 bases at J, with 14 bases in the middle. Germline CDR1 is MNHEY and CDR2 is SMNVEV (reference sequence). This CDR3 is CASSSTGVQLFF. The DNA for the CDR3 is TGTGCCAGCAGCTCTACGGGGGTACAACTGTTTTTT.

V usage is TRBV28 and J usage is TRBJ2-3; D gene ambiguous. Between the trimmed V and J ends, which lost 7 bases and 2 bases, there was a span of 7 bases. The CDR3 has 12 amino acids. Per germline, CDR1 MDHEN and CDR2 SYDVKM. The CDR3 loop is CASNAFTDTQYF. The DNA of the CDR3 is TGTGCCAGCAACGCGTTCACAGATACGCAGTATTTT.

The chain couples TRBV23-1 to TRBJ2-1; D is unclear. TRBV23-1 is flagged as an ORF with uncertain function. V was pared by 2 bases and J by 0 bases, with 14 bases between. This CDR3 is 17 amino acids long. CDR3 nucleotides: TGCGCCAGCAGTCAAGTTAGTGGGCCCCCCTCCTACAATGAGCAGTTCTTC. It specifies CASSQVSGPPSYNEQFF.

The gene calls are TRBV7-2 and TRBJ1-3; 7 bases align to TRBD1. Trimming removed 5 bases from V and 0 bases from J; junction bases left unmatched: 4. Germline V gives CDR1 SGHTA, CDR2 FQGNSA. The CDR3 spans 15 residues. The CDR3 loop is CASSPGTASGNTIYF. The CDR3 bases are TGTGCCAGCAGCCCCGGGACAGCCTCTGGAAACACCATATATTTT.

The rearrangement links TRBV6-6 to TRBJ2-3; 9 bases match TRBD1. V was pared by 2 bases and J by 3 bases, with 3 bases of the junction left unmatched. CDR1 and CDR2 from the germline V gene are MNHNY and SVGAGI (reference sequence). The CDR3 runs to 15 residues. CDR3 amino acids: CASSYGQGLTDTQYF. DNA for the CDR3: TGTGCCAGCAGTTACGGACAGGGGTTGACAGATACGCAGTATTTT.

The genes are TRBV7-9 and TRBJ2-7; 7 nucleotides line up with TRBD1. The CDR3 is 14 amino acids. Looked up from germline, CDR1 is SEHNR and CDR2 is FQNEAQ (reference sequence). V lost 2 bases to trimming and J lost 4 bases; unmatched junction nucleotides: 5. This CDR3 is CASSLTGTAYEQYF. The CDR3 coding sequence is TGTGCCAGCAGCTTAACCGGGACAGCTTACGAGCAGTACTTC. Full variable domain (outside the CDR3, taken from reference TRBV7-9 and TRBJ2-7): DTGVSQNPRHKITKRGQNVTFRCDPISEHNRLYWYRQTLGQGPEFLTYFQNEAQLEKSRLLSDRFSAERPKGSFSTLEIQRTEQGDSAMYLCASSLTGTAYEQYFGPGTRLTVT.

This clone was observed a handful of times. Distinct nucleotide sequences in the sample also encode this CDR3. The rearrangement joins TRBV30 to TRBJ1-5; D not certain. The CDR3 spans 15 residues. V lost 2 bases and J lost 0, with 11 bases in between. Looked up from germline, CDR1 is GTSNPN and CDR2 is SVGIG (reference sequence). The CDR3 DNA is TGTGCCTGGAGTCCCCTTCCGGGTAGCAATCAGCCCCAGCATTTT. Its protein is CAWSPLPGSNQPQHF.

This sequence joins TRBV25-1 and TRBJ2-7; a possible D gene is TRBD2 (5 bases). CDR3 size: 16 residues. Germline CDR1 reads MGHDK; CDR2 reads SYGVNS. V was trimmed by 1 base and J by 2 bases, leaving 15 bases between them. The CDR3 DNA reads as TGTGCCAGCAGTGAATCGGGGTCAAGGACTCCCTACGAGCAGTACTTC. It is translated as CASSESGSRTPYEQYF.

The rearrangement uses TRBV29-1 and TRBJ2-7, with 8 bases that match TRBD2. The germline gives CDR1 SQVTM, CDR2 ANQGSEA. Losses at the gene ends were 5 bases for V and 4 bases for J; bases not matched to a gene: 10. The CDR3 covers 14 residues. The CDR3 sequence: CSVQRENRGYEQYF. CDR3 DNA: TGCAGCGTTCAGCGGGAGAATCGTGGTTACGAGCAGTACTTC.

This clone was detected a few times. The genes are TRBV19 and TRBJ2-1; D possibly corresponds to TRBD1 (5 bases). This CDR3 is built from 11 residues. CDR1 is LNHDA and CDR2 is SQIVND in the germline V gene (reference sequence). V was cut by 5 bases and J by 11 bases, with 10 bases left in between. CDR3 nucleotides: TGTGCCAGTAGTTCTCGACAGAAGCAGTTCTTC. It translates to CASSSRQKQFF.

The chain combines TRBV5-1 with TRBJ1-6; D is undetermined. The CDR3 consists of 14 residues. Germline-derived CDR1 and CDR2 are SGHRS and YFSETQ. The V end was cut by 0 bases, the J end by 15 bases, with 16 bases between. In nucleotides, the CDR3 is TGCGCCAGCAGCTTGGGGCAGGTAGATTCGAGCCTCCACTTT. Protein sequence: CASSLGQVDSSLHF.

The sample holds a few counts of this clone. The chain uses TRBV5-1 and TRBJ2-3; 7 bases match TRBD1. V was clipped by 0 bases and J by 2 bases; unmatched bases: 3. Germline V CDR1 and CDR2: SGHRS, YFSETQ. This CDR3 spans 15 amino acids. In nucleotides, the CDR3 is TGCGCCAGCAGCTTGGAGGGGGCCGACACAGATACGCAGTATTTT. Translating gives CASSLEGADTDTQYF. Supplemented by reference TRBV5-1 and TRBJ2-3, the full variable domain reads KAGVTQTPRYLIKTRGQQVTLSCSPISGHRSVSWYQQTPGQGLQFLFEYFSETQRNKGNFPGRFSGRQFSNSRSEMNVSTLELGDSALYLCASSLEGADTDTQYFGPGTRLTVL.

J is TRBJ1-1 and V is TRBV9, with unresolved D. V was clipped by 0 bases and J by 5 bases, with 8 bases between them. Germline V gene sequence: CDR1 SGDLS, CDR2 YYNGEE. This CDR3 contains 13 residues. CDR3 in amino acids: CASSVGAGTEAFF. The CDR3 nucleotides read TGTGCCAGCAGCGTAGGGGCGGGGACTGAAGCTTTCTTT.